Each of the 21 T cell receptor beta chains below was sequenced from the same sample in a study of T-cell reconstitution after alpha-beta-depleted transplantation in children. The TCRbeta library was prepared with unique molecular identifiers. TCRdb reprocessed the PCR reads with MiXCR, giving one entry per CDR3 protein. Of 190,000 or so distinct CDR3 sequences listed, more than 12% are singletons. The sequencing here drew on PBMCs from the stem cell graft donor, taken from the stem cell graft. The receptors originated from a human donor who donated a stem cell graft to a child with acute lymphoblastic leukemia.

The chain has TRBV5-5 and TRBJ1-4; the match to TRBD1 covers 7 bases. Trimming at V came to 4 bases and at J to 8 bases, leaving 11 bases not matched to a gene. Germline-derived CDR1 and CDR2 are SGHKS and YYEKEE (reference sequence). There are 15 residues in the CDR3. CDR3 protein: CASSIGAGGFEKLFF. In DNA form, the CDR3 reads TGTGCCAGCAGCATTGGGGCAGGGGGGTTCGAAAAACTGTTTTTT.

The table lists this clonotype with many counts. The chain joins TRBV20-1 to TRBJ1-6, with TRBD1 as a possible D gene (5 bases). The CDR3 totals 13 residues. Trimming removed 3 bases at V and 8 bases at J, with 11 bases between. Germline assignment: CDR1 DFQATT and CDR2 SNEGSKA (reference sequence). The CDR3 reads CSARWGRDSPLHF. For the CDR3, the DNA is TGCAGTGCTAGGTGGGGGAGGGATTCACCCCTCCACTTT.

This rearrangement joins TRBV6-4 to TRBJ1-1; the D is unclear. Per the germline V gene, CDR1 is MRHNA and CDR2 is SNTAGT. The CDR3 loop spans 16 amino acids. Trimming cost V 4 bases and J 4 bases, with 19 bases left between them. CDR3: CASSAPGVSKVTEAFF. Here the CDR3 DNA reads TGTGCCAGCAGTGCCCCCGGGGTCTCGAAGGTCACTGAAGCTTTCTTT.

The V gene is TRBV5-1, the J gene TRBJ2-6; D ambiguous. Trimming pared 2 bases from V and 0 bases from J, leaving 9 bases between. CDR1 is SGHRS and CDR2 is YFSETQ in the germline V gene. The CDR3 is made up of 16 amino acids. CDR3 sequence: CASSFTSGSGANVLTF. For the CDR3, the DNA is TGCGCCAGCAGCTTTACCTCAGGCTCTGGGGCCAACGTCCTGACTTTC.

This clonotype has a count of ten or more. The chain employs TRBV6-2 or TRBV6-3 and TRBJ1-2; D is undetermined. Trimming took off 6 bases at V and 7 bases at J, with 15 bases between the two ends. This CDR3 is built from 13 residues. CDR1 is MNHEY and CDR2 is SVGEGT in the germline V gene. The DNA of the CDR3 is TGTGCCAGCAGCTCGTCAGAGACGGCTGGCTACACCTTC. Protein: CASSSSETAGYTF.

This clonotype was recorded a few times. The CDR3 loop reads CASSAPLAGLANEQFF. DNA for the CDR3: TGTGCCAGCAGTGCCCCCCTAGCGGGACTCGCCAATGAGCAGTTCTTC. The V gene is TRBV6-1, the J gene TRBJ2-1; 9 nucleotides match TRBD2. The germline V gene has CDR1 MNHNS and CDR2 SASEGT. With 4 bases clipped from V and 6 bases from J, the junction kept 10 bases outside the gene matches. CDR3 length equals 16 residues.

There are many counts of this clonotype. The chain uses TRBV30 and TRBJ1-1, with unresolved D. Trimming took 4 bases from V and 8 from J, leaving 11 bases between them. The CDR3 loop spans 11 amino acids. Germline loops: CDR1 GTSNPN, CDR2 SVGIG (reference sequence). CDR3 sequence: CAWTFGWEAFF. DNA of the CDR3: TGTGCCTGGACCTTCGGGTGGGAAGCTTTCTTT.

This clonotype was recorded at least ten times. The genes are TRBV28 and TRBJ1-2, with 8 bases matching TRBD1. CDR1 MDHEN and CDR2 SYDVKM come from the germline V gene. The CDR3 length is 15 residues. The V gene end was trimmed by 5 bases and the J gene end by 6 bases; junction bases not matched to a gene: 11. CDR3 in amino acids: CASSHNPDRAHGYTF. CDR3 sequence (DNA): TGTGCCAGCAGTCACAACCCGGACAGGGCGCATGGCTACACCTTC.

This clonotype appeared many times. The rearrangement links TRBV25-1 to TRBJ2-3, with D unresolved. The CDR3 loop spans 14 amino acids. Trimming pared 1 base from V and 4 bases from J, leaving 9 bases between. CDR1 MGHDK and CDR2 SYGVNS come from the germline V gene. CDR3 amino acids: CASSEWKGSDTQYF. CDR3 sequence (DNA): TGTGCCAGCAGTGAATGGAAAGGGTCAGATACGCAGTATTTT.

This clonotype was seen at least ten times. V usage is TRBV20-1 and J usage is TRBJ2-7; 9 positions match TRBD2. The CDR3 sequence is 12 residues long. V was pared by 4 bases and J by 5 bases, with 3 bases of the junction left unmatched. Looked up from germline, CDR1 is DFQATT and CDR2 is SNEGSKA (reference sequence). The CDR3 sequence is CSATGLANEQYF. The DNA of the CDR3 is TGCAGTGCTACAGGACTAGCGAACGAGCAGTACTTC.

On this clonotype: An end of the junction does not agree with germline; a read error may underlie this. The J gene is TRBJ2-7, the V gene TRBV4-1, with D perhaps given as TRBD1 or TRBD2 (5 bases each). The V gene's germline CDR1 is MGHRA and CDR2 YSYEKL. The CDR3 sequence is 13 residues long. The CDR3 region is CASSLISGPGPTF. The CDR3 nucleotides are TGCGCCAGCAGCCTAATCTCGGGGCCAGGTCCAACCTTC.

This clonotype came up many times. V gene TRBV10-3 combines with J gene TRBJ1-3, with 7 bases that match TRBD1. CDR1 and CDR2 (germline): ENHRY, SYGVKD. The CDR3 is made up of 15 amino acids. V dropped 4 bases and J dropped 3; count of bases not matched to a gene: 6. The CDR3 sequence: CAISGRGTVGNTIYF. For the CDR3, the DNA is TGTGCCATCAGTGGCAGGGGGACTGTTGGAAACACCATATATTTT.

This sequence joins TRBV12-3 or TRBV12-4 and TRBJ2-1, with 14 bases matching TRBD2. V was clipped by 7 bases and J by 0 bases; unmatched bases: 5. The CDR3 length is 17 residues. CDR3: CASTGLAGASSYNEQFF. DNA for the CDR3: TGTGCCAGCACGGGACTAGCGGGGGCGAGCTCCTACAATGAGCAGTTCTTC.

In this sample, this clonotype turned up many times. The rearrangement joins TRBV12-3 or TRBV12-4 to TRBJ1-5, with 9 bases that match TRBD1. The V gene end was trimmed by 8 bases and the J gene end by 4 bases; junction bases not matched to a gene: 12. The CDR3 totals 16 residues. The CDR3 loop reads CASGTGMVGYNQPQHF. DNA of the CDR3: TGTGCCAGCGGGACAGGGATGGTCGGATATAATCAGCCCCAGCATTTT.

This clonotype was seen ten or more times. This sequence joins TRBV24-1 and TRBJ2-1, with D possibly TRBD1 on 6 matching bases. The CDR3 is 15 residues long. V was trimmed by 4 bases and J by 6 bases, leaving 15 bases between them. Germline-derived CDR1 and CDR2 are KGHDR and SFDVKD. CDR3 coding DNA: TGTGCCACCAGTGACCCTCAACTAGGGGGCAATGAGCAGTTCTTC. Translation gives CATSDPQLGGNEQFF.

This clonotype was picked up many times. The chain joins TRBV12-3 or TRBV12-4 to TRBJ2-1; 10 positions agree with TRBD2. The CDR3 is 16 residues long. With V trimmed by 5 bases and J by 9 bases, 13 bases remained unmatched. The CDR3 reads CASSGSEREGQVEQFF. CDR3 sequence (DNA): TGTGCCAGCAGTGGCAGTGAGCGGGAGGGCCAAGTTGAGCAGTTCTTC.

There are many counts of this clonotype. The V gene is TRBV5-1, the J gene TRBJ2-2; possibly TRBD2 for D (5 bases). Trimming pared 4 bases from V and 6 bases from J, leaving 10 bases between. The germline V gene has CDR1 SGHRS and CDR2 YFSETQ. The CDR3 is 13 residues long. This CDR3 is CASSDLRAGELFF. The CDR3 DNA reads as TGCGCCAGCAGCGATCTGAGGGCCGGGGAGCTGTTTTTT.

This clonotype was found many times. CDR3 DNA sequence: TGTGCCACCACTCACGATAAGGACGAGCAGTACTTC. It encodes CATTHDKDEQYF. The chain joins TRBV28 to TRBJ2-7; D uncertain. The V end was cut by 10 bases, the J end by 5 bases, with 15 bases between. The CDR3 extends over 12 amino acids. Germline values: CDR1 MDHEN, CDR2 SYDVKM.

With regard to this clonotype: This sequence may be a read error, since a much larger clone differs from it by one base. CDR3 in DNA: TGCAGCGTTGGGGGGCCCCCTGAGGACAGTCAGTACTTC. The encoded protein is CSVGGPPEDSQYF. The rearrangement uses TRBV29-1 and TRBJ2-4, with a weak D call TRBD1 (6 bases). CDR3 length equals 13 residues. Germline CDR1 and CDR2: SQVTM and ANQGSEA. Trimming removed 4 bases from V and 12 bases from J, with 19 bases in between. The whole variable domain, remainder taken from reference TRBV29-1 and TRBJ2-4, is SAVISQKPSRDICQRGTSLTIQCQVDSQVTMMFWYRQQPGQSLTLIATANQGSEATYESGFVIDKFPISRPNLTFSTLTVSNMSPEDSSIYLCSVGGPPEDSQYFGAGTRLSVL.

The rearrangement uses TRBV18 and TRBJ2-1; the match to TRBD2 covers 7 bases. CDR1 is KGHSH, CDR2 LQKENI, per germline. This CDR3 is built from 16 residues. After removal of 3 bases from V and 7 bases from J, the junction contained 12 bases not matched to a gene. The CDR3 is CASSPSASGIGNEQFF. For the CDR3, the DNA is TGTGCCAGCTCACCTTCGGCAAGCGGGATTGGAAATGAGCAGTTCTTC.

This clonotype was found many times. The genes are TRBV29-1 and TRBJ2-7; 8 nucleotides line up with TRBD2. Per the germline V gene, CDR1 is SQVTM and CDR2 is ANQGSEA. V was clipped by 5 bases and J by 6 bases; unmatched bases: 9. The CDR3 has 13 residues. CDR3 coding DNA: TGCAGCGTTAACGGCGGGAGGAGTTTCGAGCAGTACTTC. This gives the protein CSVNGGRSFEQYF.